This TCR beta chain comes out of a study of immune reconstitution after stem cell transplant in scleroderma. Trimming shortened V by 5 bases and J by 0 bases, and 20 bases separated the two germline ends. Germline loops: CDR1 MDHEN, CDR2 SYDVKM. This CDR3 is built from 17 residues. TCRdb re-called the RT-PCR reads with MiXCR, one entry per CDR3 protein. The data hold some 2,200 distinct CDR3 sequences, with 6% to 6.5% observed a single time. The V and J genes are TRBV28 and TRBJ2-7, with TRBD2 as a possible D gene (7 bases). This clonotype originated in a female donor with systemic sclerosis. This sample was gathered before or after autologous hematopoietic stem cell transplantation (not recorded which). The CDR3 coding sequence is TGTGCCAGCAGTCCTAGGGGGGGGGTCCTTAGCTCCTACGAGCAGTACTTC. Amino acid sequence: CASSPRGGVLSSYEQYF.